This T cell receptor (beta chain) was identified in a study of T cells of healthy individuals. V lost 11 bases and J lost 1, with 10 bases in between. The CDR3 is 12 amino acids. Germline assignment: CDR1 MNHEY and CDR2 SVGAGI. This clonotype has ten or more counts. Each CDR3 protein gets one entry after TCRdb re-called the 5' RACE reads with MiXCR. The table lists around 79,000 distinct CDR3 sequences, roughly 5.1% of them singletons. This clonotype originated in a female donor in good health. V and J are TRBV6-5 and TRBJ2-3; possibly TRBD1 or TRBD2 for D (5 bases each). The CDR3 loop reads CASRGGTDTQYF. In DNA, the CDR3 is TGTGCCTCTAGAGGGGGCACAGATACGCAGTATTTT.